The TCR beta chain described here comes from a study of blood T cells in healthy people across ages. Study findings and constraints: Estimated diversity that came from one million T cells was considered an underestimate.

Next came a second PCR, run for roughly 6 to 11 cycles, which used a sample-barcoded 5' primer along with a J-beta primer mix. TCRdb recomputed calls from the 5' RACE reads with MiXCR, one row per CDR3 protein. The sample has around 1.5 million distinct CDR3 sequences; about 43% are singletons. CDR1 is DFQATT and CDR2 is SNEGSKA in the germline V gene (reference sequence). The CDR3 covers 16 residues. V trimming: 0 bases; J trimming: 5 bases; junction bases outside the gene matches: 9. Comments on this clonotype: The target antigen is unknown.

The receptor was isolated from a woman between 18 and 29 years old in good health. The sequenced material came from blood. V and J are TRBV20-1 and TRBJ2-1, with TRBD2 identical over 8 bases. This CDR3 reads CSARDDGAGAHNEQFF. CDR3 in DNA: TGCAGTGCTAGAGACGACGGAGCGGGGGCTCACAATGAGCAGTTCTTC.